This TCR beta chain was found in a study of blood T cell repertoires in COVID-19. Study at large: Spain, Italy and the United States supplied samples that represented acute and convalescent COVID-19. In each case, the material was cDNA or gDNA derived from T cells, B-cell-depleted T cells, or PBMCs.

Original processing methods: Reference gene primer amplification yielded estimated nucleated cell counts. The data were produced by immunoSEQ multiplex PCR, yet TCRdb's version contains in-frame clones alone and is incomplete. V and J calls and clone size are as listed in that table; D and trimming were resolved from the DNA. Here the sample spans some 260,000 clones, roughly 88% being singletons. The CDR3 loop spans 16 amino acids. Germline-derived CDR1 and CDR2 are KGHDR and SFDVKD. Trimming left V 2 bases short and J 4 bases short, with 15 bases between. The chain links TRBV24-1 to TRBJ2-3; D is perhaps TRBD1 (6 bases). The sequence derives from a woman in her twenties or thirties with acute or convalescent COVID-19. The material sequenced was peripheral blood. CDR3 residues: CATSDSTGYAADTQYF. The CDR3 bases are TGTGCCACCAGTGATTCAACAGGGTATGCGGCAGATACGCAGTATTTT.